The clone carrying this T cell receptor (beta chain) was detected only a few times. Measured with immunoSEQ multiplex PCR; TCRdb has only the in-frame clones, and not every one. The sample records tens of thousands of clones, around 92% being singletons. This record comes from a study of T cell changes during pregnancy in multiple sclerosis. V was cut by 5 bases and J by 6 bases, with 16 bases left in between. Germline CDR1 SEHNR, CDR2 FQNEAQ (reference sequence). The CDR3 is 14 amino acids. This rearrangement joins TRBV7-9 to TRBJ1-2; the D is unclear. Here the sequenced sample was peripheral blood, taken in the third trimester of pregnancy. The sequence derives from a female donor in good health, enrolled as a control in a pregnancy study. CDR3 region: CASSPSLVSDGYTF. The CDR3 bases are TGTGCCAGCAGCCCCAGCCTAGTCTCCGATGGCTACACCTTC.